The next 3 T cell receptor delta chains were all read from a single sample in a study of gamma-delta chains in newborns, infants, children. TCRdb called clones from the reads again using CATT. The sample lists around 11,000 delta-chain clones; about 8.8% were seen once. Material: blood. The receptors come from a child who was a newborn, infant or young child, either healthy, febrile or measles-vaccinated (not recorded which).

There is no J gene call, but TRDV2 is given as the V gene; the tabulated D call, TRDD3, remains unverified against the DNA. CDR3 length: 15 residues. Germline CDR1 and CDR2: GEAIGNYY and EKD. CDR3 protein: CACDTVGWGDTGLIF. The CDR3, as DNA: TGTGCCTGTGACACCGTCGGATGGGGGGATACGGGGCTCATCTTT.

For this clone: The junction shows a germline mismatch at one end, possibly a read error. The DNA of the CDR3 is TGTGCCTGTGACGCGGTGGGGGATACCAGTCGAGGCACCGACAAACTCATCTTT. Residues: CACDAVGDTSRGTDKLIF. This chain connects TRDV2 to TRDJ1; 10 bases are shared with TRDD3. Germline CDR1 reads GEAIGNYY; CDR2 reads EKD. The CDR3 loop spans 18 amino acids.

The J gene was identified as TRDJ1, and no V gene was called; the D segment call TRDD3 is taken from the table without a DNA check. The CDR3 is 16 residues long. Here the CDR3 DNA reads TGTGCCTGTGACCCCCTGGGGGCTATGAAGACCGATAAACTCATCTTT. Translated: CACDPLGAMKTDKLIF.